Listed here are 25 T cell receptor beta chains from one sample, sequenced in a study of cytomegalovirus exposure and HLA in healthy donors. The PCR was carried out with 60 Vbeta primers and 13 Jbeta primers. Assay: immunoSEQ multiplex PCR; the TCRdb copy retains only in-frame clones and omits some. This table holds around 150,000 clones, roughly 80% found once. Sequenced material: PBMCs. These receptors were taken from a human donor in good health.

The V call is TRBV21-1, the J call TRBJ2-2; TRBD1, as called in the table, went unchecked against the DNA. TRBV21-1 is a documented pseudogene. The CDR3 is 19 amino acids. In nucleotides, the CDR3 is TGTGCCAGCCATCGATCCGGGACACCCAAGGGGAAGAACACCGGGGAGTTGTTTTTT. This sequence encodes CASHRSGTPKGKNTGELFF.

Only one count was recorded for this clone. The gene calls are TRBV2 and TRBJ2-2, with D possibly TRBD1 on 5 matching bases. The V gene's germline CDR1 is SNHLY and CDR2 FYNNEI. The CDR3 runs to 15 residues. Between the trimmed V and J ends, which lost 5 bases and 0 bases, there was a span of 10 bases. The CDR3 DNA reads TGTGCCAGCAGTCTCAGGGCTACGAACACCGGGGAGCTGTTTTTT. Translating it yields CASSLRATNTGELFF. Variable domain in full (rest from reference TRBV2 and TRBJ2-2): EPEVTQTPSHQVTQMGQEVILRCVPISNHLYFYWYRQILGQKVEFLVSFYNNEISEKSEIFDDQFSVERPDGSNFTLKIRSTKLEDSAMYFCASSLRATNTGELFFGEGSRLTVL.

This chain connects TRBV6-1 to TRBJ2-5, with TRBD2 matching over 9 bases. Germline CDR1 is MNHNS and CDR2 is SASEGT. V shed 2 bases, J shed 4 bases, and the junction held 11 bases outside the gene matches. The CDR3 loop spans 17 amino acids. This CDR3 is CASSETWRGGLLETQYF. The CDR3 coding sequence is TGTGCCAGCAGTGAAACTTGGCGGGGGGGCCTTTTAGAGACCCAGTACTTC.

The chain has TRBV7-8 and TRBJ2-6, with D possibly matching TRBD2 (5 bases). CDR1 is SGHVS and CDR2 is FQNEAQ in the germline V gene. V was trimmed by 8 bases and J by 0 bases, leaving 8 bases between them. This CDR3 has 14 residues. The DNA for the CDR3 is TGTGCCAGCGGTCTAGCCTCTGGGGCCAACGTCCTGACTTTC. Its translation: CASGLASGANVLTF.

The V and J genes are TRBV6-5 and TRBJ2-7; D ambiguous. CDR1 is MNHEY and CDR2 is SVGAGI in the germline V gene. V lost 0 bases and J 5 bases, leaving 8 bases between the germline ends. This CDR3 region has 13 residues. The CDR3 here is CASSYSSNHEQYF. DNA of the CDR3: TGTGCCAGCAGTTACTCCAGTAACCACGAGCAGTACTTC.

This chain links TRBV19 with TRBJ1-1; D ambiguous. The CDR3 runs to 13 residues. Trimming stripped 8 bases from V and 0 bases from J, with 10 bases between. Germline values: CDR1 LNHDA, CDR2 SQIVND (reference sequence). The CDR3 bases are TGTGCCAGTCGAGTTAACCTGAACACTGAAGCTTTCTTT. Translation: CASRVNLNTEAFF.

The gene calls are TRBV10-3 and TRBJ2-6, with 7 bases aligning to TRBD1. V trimming: 6 bases; J trimming: 4 bases; junction bases outside the gene matches: 6. Germline V gene sequence: CDR1 ENHRY, CDR2 SYGVKD. This CDR3 comprises 15 residues. DNA of the CDR3: TGTGCCATCAGCCTAGGGGGCGCCGGGGCCAACGTCCTGACTTTC. This sequence encodes CAISLGGAGANVLTF.

The chain employs TRBV7-2 and TRBJ1-1; TRBD1 agrees at 7 bases. Trimming cost V 2 bases and J 4 bases; bases outside gene matches: 4. This CDR3 region has 14 residues. The germline V gene has CDR1 SGHTA and CDR2 FQGNSA. CDR3 residues: CASSLMGQFTEAFF. The CDR3 nucleotides read TGTGCCAGCAGCTTAATGGGACAGTTCACTGAAGCTTTCTTT.

The chain is built from TRBV7-3 and TRBJ2-2; D remains ambiguous. The V end was cut by 4 bases, the J end by 1 base, with 4 bases between. The CDR3 loop spans 13 amino acids. Germline CDR1 SGHTA, CDR2 FQGTGA. CDR3 in amino acids: CASSSKNTGELFF. The DNA of the CDR3 is TGTGCCAGCAGCTCCAAGAACACCGGGGAGCTGTTTTTT. Full variable domain (outside the CDR3, taken from reference TRBV7-3 and TRBJ2-2): GAGVSQTPSNKVTEKGKYVELRCDPISGHTALYWYRQSLGQGPEFLIYFQGTGAADDSGLPNDRFFAVRPEGSVSTLKIQRTERGDSAVYLCASSSKNTGELFFGEGSRLTVL.

The rearrangement uses TRBV9 and TRBJ2-1; 9 bases align to TRBD2. In germline, CDR1 is SGDLS, CDR2 YYNGEE. V lost 4 bases and J lost 8; bases outside the gene matches: 10. The CDR3 consists of 15 residues. The CDR3 sequence is CASSFRSGGGDEQFF. CDR3 coding DNA: TGTGCCAGCAGCTTTCGTAGTGGCGGGGGGGATGAGCAGTTCTTC. Combining the CDR3 with reference TRBV9 and TRBJ2-1 gives the whole variable domain DSGVTQTPKHLITATGQRVTLRCSPRSGDLSVYWYQQSLDQGLQFLIQYYNGEERAKGNILERFSAQQFPDLHSELNLSSLELGDSALYFCASSFRSGGGDEQFFGPGTRLTVL.

The CDR3 protein is CASSPTGSVGDTQYF. CDR3 nucleotide sequence: TGTGCCAGCAGTCCTACGGGGAGTGTGGGAGATACGCAGTATTTT. The V call is TRBV6-5, the J call TRBJ2-3, with D possibly being TRBD2 (5 bases). Germline V gives CDR1 MNHEY, CDR2 SVGAGI. There are 15 residues in the CDR3. Trimming shortened V by 5 bases and J by 5 bases, and 17 bases separated the two germline ends.

The rearrangement links TRBV7-2 to TRBJ2-5, with 12 bases that match TRBD2. The CDR3 spans 14 residues. Losses at the gene ends were 4 bases for V and 10 bases for J; bases not matched to a gene: 7. The germline V gene has CDR1 SGHTA and CDR2 FQGNSA. The CDR3 DNA sequence: TGTGCCAGCAGCTCACCTAGCGGGGGGGCCGGCCAGTACTTC. This gives the protein CASSSPSGGAGQYF.

The rearrangement uses TRBV5-6 and TRBJ2-2; TRBD1 agrees at 8 bases. Germline CDR1 reads SGHDT; CDR2 reads YYEEEE. The junction had 4 bases not matched to a gene; V was cut back by 0 bases and J by 3 bases. This CDR3 has 16 residues. CDR3 DNA: TGTGCCAGCAGCTTGGACAGGGGGAGGTACACCGGGGAGCTGTTTTTT. Encoded protein: CASSLDRGRYTGELFF.

The rearrangement links TRBV7-9 to TRBJ2-5; D is undetermined. The CDR3 is 13 residues long. Looked up from germline, CDR1 is SEHNR and CDR2 is FQNEAQ (reference sequence). With 6 bases removed from V and 4 bases from J, the gap between germline ends came to 12 bases. The CDR3 sequence is CASRRVGRETQYF. CDR3 nucleotides: TGTGCCAGCAGACGGGTAGGCAGAGAGACCCAGTACTTC.

This chain joins TRBV7-2 and TRBJ2-3; 12 bases map to TRBD2. The CDR3 sequence is 17 residues long. Germline values: CDR1 SGHTA, CDR2 FQGNSA. Unmatched junction bases numbered 10, after V lost 3 bases and J lost 6 bases. Here the CDR3 reads CASSFPGLAGGGDTQYF. In DNA form, the CDR3 reads TGTGCCAGCAGCTTTCCGGGACTAGCGGGCGGGGGGGATACGCAGTATTTT.

The chain joins TRBV5-1 to TRBJ2-2; D is uncertain. The V and J ends lost 0 bases and 7 bases respectively, with 10 bases between them. Looked up from germline, CDR1 is SGHRS and CDR2 is YFSETQ. The CDR3 totals 14 residues. The chain's CDR3 is CASSLGLNHGELFF. The CDR3 coding sequence is TGCGCCAGCAGCTTGGGACTCAACCACGGGGAGCTGTTTTTT.

The chain joins TRBV5-1 to TRBJ1-6; 7 bases agree with TRBD1. The V and J ends lost 5 bases and 1 base, in that order; junction bases with no gene match: 12. CDR1 SGHRS and CDR2 YFSETQ come from the germline V gene. The CDR3 runs to 18 residues. Here the CDR3 reads CASSRQGNQESYNSPLHF. The CDR3 DNA is TGCGCCAGCAGTCGACAGGGCAACCAGGAATCCTATAATTCACCCCTCCACTTT.

The chain carries TRBV6-1 and TRBJ2-5, with 7 positions matching TRBD1. The germline V gene encodes CDR1 MNHNS and CDR2 SASEGT. The CDR3 runs 14 residues. V dropped 6 bases and J dropped 3; count of bases not matched to a gene: 7. CDR3 residues: CASRPGTAKETQYF. In DNA form, the CDR3 reads TGTGCCAGCAGGCCCGGGACAGCCAAAGAGACCCAGTACTTC.

This sequence joins TRBV10-2 and TRBJ1-6; maybe TRBD1 (6 bases). V gave up 7 bases and J gave up 7 bases, with 20 bases separating them. The CDR3 runs to 16 residues. In germline, CDR1 is WSHSY, CDR2 SAAADI. CDR3 in DNA: TGCGCCAGCAAGACGCCCCAGGGGACGGGAAATTCACCCCTCCACTTT. Translation gives CASKTPQGTGNSPLHF.

This clone was seen a single time. The gene calls are TRBV13 and TRBJ2-3; D might be TRBD1 (6 bases). Germline V gives CDR1 PRHDT, CDR2 FYEKMQ (reference sequence). CDR3 length: 15 amino acids. The V gene lost 5 bases and the J gene lost 6 bases, with 18 bases spanning the gap. The CDR3 bases are TGTGCCAGCAGCCCCCGGGACACGGGTCTGGATACGCAGTATTTT. This gives the protein CASSPRDTGLDTQYF.

The chain is built from TRBV7-2 and TRBJ1-5, with D hard to call. Trimming shortened V by 0 bases and J by 9 bases, and 9 bases separated the two germline ends. This CDR3 comprises 13 residues. The V gene's germline CDR1 is SGHTA and CDR2 FQGNSA. The CDR3 protein is CASSLAQNRPQHF. The CDR3 coding sequence is TGTGCCAGCAGCTTAGCGCAGAACAGGCCCCAGCATTTT. Drawing the rest from reference TRBV7-2 and TRBJ1-5, the complete variable domain is GAGVSQSPSNKVTEKGKDVELRCDPISGHTALYWYRQSLGQGLEFLIYFQGNSAPDKSGLPSDRFSAERTGGSVSTLTIQRTQQEDSAVYLCASSLAQNRPQHFGDGTRLSIL.

The chain links TRBV7-3 to TRBJ2-7, with D possibly being TRBD2 (5 bases). There are 14 residues in the CDR3. Per germline, CDR1 SGHTA and CDR2 FQGTGA. Trimming removed 5 bases from V and 5 bases from J, with 16 bases in between. In nucleotides, the CDR3 is TGTGCCAGCAGCAACATCGCGGGTAGCGACGAGCAGTACTTC. Protein sequence: CASSNIAGSDEQYF. Full variable domain (remainder filled in from reference TRBV7-3 and TRBJ2-7): GAGVSQTPSNKVTEKGKYVELRCDPISGHTALYWYRQSLGQGPEFLIYFQGTGAADDSGLPNDRFFAVRPEGSVSTLKIQRTERGDSAVYLCASSNIAGSDEQYFGPGTRLTVT.

The V gene is TRBV11-3, the J gene TRBJ1-2, with 8 bases fitting TRBD1. The CDR3 is 13 amino acids. Germline CDR1 reads SGHNT; CDR2 reads YENEEA. V shed 4 bases, J shed 8 bases, and the junction held 6 bases outside the gene matches. The DNA for the CDR3 is TGTGCCAGCAGCTCGCAGGGGGCTGGAGGCTACACCTTC. It codes for CASSSQGAGGYTF.

This clone was detected only a few times. The V gene is TRBV9, the J gene TRBJ1-3; the D is unclear. This CDR3 is built from 12 residues. Trimming left V 2 bases short and J 7 bases short, with 7 bases between. The germline V gene has CDR1 SGDLS and CDR2 YYNGEE. CDR3 nucleotide sequence: TGTGCCAGCAGCGTCGGCGGGAACACCATATATTTT. Amino acid sequence: CASSVGGNTIYF.

This clone was counted a single time. This CDR3 is also generated by other DNA sequences in the sample. The chain recombines TRBV5-1 with TRBJ1-2; D may be TRBD1 (6 bases). This CDR3 region has 15 residues. Trimming took off 0 bases at V and 1 base at J, with 10 bases between the two ends. Germline CDR1 reads SGHRS; CDR2 reads YFSETQ. CDR3 residues: CASSLVPGVNYGYTF. CDR3 nucleotide sequence: TGCGCCAGCAGCTTGGTACCAGGGGTTAACTATGGCTACACCTTC.